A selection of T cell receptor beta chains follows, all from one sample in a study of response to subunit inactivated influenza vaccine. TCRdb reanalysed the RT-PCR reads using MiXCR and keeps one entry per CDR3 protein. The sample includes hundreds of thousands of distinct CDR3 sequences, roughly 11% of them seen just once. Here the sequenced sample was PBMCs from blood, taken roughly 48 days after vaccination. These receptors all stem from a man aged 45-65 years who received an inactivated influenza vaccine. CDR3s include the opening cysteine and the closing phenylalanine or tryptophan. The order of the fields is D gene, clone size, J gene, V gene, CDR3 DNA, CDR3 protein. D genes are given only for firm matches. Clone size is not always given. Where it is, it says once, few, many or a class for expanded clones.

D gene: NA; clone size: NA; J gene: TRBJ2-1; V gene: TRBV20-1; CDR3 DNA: TGCAGTGCTAGAGATCTGGCAGGTAGCTCCTACAATGAGCAGTTCTTC; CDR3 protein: CSARDLAGSSYNEQFF
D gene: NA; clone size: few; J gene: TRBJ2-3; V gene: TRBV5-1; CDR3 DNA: TGCGCCAGCAGCCAGAGACAGAGCACAGATACGCAGTATTTT; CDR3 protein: CASSQRQSTDTQYF
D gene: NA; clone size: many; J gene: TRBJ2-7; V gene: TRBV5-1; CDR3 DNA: TGCGCCAGCAGCTTGGCACAGAACCATTACGAGCAGTACTTC; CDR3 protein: CASSLAQNHYEQYF
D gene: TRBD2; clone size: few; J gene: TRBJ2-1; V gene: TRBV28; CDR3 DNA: TGTGCCAGCAGTTTAACCGGACTAGCCAATGAGCAGTTCTTC; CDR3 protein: CASSLTGLANEQFF
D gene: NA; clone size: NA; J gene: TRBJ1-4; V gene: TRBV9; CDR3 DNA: TGTGCCAGCAGCGTAGAGTCGGCGGGTGAAAAACTGTTTTTT; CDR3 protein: CASSVESAGEKLFF
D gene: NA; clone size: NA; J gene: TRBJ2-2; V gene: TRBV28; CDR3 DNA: TGTGCCAGCAGGGAGGGAGGCCCCGGGGAGCTGTTTTTT; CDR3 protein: CASREGGPGELFF
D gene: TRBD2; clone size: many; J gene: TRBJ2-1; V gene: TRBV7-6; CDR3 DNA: TGTGCCAGCAGTTTTACTAGCGGGAGAGACAATGAGCAGTTCTTC; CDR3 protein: CASSFTSGRDNEQFF
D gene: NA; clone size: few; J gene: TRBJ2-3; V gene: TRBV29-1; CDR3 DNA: TGCAGCGTTGAAGAACCCGGGGGTACGCAGTATTTT; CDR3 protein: CSVEEPGGTQYF
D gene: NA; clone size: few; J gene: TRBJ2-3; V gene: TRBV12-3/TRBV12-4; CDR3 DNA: TGTGCCAGCAGAAACGGACACACAGATACGCAGTATTTT; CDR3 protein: CASRNGHTDTQYF
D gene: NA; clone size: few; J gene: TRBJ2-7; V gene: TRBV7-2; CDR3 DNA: TGTGCCAGCAGCTGGACCGCGACTACCTACTTATCCTACGAGCAGTACTTC; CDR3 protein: CASSWTATTYLSYEQYF
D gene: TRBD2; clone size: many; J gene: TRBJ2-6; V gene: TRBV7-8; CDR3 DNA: TGTGCCAGCAGCTTAGGGGCTAGCGGGGGGGCCGCTGGGGCCAACGTCCTGACTTTC; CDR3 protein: CASSLGASGGAAGANVLTF
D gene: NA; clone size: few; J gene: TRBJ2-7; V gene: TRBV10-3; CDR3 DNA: TGTGCCATCAGTGATTGGGAAGGAAACGAGCAGTACTTC; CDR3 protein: CAISDWEGNEQYF
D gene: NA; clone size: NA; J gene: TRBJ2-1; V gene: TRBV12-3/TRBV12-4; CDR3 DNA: TGTGCCAGCAGTCCGACCTGGGGGCACAACAATGAGCAGTTCTTC; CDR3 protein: CASSPTWGHNNEQFF
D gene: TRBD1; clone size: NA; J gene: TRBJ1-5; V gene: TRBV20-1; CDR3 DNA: TGCAGTGCTAGAGACTTACAGGGGGGTGGTCAGCCCCAGCATTTT; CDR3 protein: CSARDLQGGGQPQHF
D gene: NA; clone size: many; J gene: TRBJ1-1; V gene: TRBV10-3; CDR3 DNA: TGTGCCATCAGTGTCGGCAGGGCGGACACTGAAGCTTTCTTT; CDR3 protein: CAISVGRADTEAFF
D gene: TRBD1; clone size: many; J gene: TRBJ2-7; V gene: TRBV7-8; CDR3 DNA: TGTGCCAGCAGCTCCCCGGGACAGGGGAACGAGCAGTACTTC; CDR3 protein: CASSSPGQGNEQYF
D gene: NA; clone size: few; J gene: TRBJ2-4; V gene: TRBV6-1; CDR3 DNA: TGTGCCAGCGGGCAGGGGTCCTTTGGGAGGGACATTCAGTACTTC; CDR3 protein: CASGQGSFGRDIQYF
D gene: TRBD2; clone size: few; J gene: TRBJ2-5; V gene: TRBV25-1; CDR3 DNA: TGTGCCAGAGCCCCCACTAGCGGGGGGGAGACCCAGTACTTC; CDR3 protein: CARAPTSGGETQYF
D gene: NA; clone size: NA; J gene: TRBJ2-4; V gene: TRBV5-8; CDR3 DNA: TGTGCCAGCAGCACCGCGGGGGCCCAAAACATTCAGTACTTC; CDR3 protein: CASSTAGAQNIQYF
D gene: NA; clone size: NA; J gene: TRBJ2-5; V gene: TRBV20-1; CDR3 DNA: TGCAGTGCTAGGGGGGCCCTACAACAAGAGACCCAGTACTTC; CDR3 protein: CSARGALQQETQYF
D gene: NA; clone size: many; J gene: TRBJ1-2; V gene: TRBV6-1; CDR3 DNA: TGTGCCAGCAAAACCGCCCCAGGGGCTGGCTACACCTTC; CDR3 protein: CASKTAPGAGYTF
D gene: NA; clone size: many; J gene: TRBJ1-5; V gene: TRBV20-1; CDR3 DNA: TGCAGTGCCACACGACCCTTTTCGGATAGCAATCAGCCCCAGCATTTT; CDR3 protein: CSATRPFSDSNQPQHF
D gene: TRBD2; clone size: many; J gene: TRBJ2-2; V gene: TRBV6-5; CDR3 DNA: TGTGCCAGCAGTTCCGGACTAGCGGGAGATACCGGGGAGCTGTTTTTT; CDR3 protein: CASSSGLAGDTGELFF
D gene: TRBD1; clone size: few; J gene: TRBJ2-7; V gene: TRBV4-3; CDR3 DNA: TGCGCCAGCAGCCCCTCCGCCGCGACAGGGGGAACCTACGAGCAGTACTTC; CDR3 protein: CASSPSAATGGTYEQYF
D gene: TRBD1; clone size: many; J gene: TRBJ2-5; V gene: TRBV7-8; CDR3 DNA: TGTGCCAGCAGCTTCCACAGGGGAGCCGAGACCCAGTACTTC; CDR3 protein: CASSFHRGAETQYF
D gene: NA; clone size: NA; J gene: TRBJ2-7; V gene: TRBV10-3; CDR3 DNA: TGTGCCATCCCGATGATAGGGGGTCACGAGCAGTACTTC; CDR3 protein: CAIPMIGGHEQYF
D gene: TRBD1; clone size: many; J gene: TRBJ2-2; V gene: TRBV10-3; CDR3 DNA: TGTGCCATCAGGGACAGGGAGAACACCGGGGAGCTGTTTTTT; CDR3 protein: CAIRDRENTGELFF
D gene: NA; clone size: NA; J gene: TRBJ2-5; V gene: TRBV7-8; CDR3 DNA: TGTGCCAGCAGCTTCTGGACTAACCAAGAGACCCAGTACTTC; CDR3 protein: CASSFWTNQETQYF
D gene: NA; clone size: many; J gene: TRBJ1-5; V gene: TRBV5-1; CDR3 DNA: TGCGCCAGCAGCTTGAGGGGGAGTCAGCCCCAGCATTTT; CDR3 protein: CASSLRGSQPQHF
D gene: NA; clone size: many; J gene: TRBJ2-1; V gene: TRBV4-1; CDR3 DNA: TGCGCCAGCAGCCAAGATTCGCAGGGAAGATACAATGAGCAGTTCTTC; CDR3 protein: CASSQDSQGRYNEQFF
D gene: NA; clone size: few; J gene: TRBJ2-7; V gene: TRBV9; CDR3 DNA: TGTGCCAGCAGCGAATGGGGAGAAAGGGACGAGCAGTACTTC; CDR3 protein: CASSEWGERDEQYF
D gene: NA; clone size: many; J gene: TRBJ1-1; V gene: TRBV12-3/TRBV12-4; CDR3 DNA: TGTGCCAGCAGTCCGCGACAGGAAAACACTGAAGCTTTCTTT; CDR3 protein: CASSPRQENTEAFF
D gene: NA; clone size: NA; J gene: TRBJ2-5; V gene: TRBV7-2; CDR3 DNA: TGTGCCAGCAGTTCCGGGGCCGAGAACCTGGGGGAGACCCAGTACTTC; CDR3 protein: CASSSGAENLGETQYF
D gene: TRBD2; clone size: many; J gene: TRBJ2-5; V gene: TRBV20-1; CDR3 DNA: TGCAGTGCTAGTGGGACTAGCGGGAGGAAAGAGACCCAGTACTTC; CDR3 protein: CSASGTSGRKETQYF
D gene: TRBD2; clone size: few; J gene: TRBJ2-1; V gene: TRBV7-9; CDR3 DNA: TGTGCCAGCAGCCCCGGGCGGGGGGTCGTCAATGAGCAGTTCTTC; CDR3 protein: CASSPGRGVVNEQFF
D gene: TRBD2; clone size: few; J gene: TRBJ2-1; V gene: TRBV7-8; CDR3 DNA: TGTGCCAGCAGCTTAGCGGCTAGCGGGAGGGACCATGAGCAGTTCTTC; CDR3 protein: CASSLAASGRDHEQFF
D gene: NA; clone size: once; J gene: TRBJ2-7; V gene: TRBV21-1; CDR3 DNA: TGTGCCAGCAGCAACTCGACAGGGCTGGACGAGCAGTACTTC; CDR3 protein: CASSNSTGLDEQYF
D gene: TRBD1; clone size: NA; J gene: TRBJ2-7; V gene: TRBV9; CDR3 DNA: TGTGCCAGCAGCGTAGAAGGACAGGGGAACGAGCAGTACTTC; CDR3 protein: CASSVEGQGNEQYF
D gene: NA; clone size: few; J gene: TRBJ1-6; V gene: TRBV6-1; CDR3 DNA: TGTGCCAGCAGTCGAAGGACAGCAGATAATTCACCCCTCCACTTT; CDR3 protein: CASSRRTADNSPLHF
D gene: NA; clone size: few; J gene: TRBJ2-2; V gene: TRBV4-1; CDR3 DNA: TGCGCCAGCAGCCAGGTTAACCCTCACCACGGGGAGCTGTTTTTT; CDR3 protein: CASSQVNPHHGELFF
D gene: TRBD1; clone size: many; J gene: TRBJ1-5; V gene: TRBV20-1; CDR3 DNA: TGCAGTGCAACCGGGACAGGGGTTTATCAGCCCCAGCATTTT; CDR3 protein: CSATGTGVYQPQHF
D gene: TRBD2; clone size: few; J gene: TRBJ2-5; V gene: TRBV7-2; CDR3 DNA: TGTGCCACGACCTGGGGGGGTGGGGAGACCCAGTACTTC; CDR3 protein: CATTWGGGETQYF
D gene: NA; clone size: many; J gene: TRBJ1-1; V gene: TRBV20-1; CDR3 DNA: TGCAGTGCCCCTAGGAACACTGAAGCTTTCTTT; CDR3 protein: CSAPRNTEAFF
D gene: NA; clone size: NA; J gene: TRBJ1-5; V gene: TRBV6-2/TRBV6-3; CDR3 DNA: TGTGCCAGCAGCGAAACGTCGGGTCTCAAGGGCAATCAGCCCCAGCATTTT; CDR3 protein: CASSETSGLKGNQPQHF
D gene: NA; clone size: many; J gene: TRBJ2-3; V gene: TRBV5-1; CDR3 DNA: TGCGCCAGCAGCTTGGCCCGGGACAGCACAGATACGCAGTATTTT; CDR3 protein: CASSLARDSTDTQYF
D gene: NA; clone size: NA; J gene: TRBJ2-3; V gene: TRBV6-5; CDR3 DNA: TGTGCCAGCAGTTCCGCTGCCAGTGTGAGGCCAGATACGCAGTATTTT; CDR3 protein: CASSSAASVRPDTQYF
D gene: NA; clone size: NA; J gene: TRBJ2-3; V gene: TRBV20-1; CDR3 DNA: TGCAGTGCTCCAGGGTTTGGGGGTATCGCAGATACGCAGTATTTT; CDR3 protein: CSAPGFGGIADTQYF
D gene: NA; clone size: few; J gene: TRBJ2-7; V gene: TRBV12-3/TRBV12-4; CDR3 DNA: TGTGCCAGCAGTTCCGGAGGAGGGTCCTACGAGCAGTACTTC; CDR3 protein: CASSSGGGSYEQYF